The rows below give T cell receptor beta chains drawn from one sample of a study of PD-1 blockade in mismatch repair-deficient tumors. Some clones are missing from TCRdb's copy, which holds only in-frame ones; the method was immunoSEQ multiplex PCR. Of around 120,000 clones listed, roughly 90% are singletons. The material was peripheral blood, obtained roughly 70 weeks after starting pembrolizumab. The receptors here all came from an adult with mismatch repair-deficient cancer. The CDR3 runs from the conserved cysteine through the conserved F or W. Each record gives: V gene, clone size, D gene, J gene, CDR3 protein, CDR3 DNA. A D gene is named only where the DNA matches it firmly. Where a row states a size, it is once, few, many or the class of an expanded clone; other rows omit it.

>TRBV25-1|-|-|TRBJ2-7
CASKAGYEQYF
TGTGCCTCTAAGGCCGGCTACGAGCAGTACTTC
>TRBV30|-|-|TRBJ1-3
CAWSVPGLGNTIYF
TGTGCCTGGAGTGTACCAGGGTTAGGAAACACCATATATTTT
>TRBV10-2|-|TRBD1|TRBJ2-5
CASSVGTGVETQYF
TGCGCCAGCAGTGTTGGGACAGGGGTTGAGACCCAGTACTTC
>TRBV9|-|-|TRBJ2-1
CASSPEATSSYNEQFF
TGTGCCAGCAGCCCCGAAGCGACTAGCTCCTACAATGAGCAGTTCTTC
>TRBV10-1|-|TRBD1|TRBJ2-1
CASSEPDRGDEQFF
TGCGCCAGCAGTGAGCCCGACAGGGGCGATGAGCAGTTCTTC
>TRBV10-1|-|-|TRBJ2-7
CASSDVTIPYEQYF
TGCGCCAGCAGTGATGTGACAATACCCTACGAGCAGTACTTC
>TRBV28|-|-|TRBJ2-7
CASSLGDPYEQYF
TGTGCCAGCAGTTTAGGCGACCCCTACGAGCAGTACTTC
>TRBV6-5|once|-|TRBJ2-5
CASSYSIGRETQYF
TGTGCCAGCAGCTACTCGATAGGGAGGGAGACCCAGTACTTC
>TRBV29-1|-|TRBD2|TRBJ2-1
CSAGAGAGLNEQFF
TGCAGCGCTGGAGCGGGAGCTGGCCTCAATGAGCAGTTCTTC
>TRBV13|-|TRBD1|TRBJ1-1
CASSQTGPTEAFF
TGTGCCAGCAGCCAGACAGGGCCCACTGAAGCTTTCTTT
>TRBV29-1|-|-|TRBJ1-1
CSVAWTGEAFF
TGCAGCGTGGCTTGGACGGGGGAAGCTTTCTTT
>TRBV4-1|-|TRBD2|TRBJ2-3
CASLKIAGASDTQYF
TGCGCCAGCCTGAAGATAGCGGGAGCTTCAGATACGCAGTATTTT
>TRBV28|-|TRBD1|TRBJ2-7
CASSLIRQGLYEQYF
TGTGCCAGCAGTCTCATTCGACAGGGATTATACGAGCAGTACTTC
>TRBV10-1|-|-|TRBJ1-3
CASSANGNTIYF
TGCGCCAGCAGTGCTAATGGAAACACCATATATTTT
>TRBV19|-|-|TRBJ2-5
CASSIGVAAMAGETQYF
TGTGCCAGTAGTATCGGGGTAGCTGCAATGGCGGGGGAGACCCAGTACTTC
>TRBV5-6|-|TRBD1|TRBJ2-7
CASSPRDRLHEQYF
TGTGCCAGCAGCCCCCGGGACAGGTTGCACGAGCAGTACTTC
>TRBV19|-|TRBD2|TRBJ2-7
CASSLLAGGSYEQYF
TGTGCCAGTAGTTTACTAGCGGGAGGTAGCTACGAGCAGTACTTC
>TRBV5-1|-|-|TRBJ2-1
CASSLNYNEQFF
TGCGCCAGCAGCTTGAATTACAATGAGCAGTTCTTC
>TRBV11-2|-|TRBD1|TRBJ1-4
CASSLGTGVEKLFF
TGTGCCAGCAGCTTGGGGACAGGGGTTGAAAAACTGTTTTTT
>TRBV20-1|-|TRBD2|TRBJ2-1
CSATAGGRRFF
TGCAGTGCTACTGCGGGAGGGCGCCGGTTCTTC
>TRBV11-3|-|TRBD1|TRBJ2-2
CASSLLPTGYKTGELFF
TGTGCCAGCAGCTTGCTACCGACAGGGTACAAGACCGGGGAGCTGTTTTTT
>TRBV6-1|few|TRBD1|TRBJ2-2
CASSDWTGPGGELFF
TGTGCCAGCAGTGACTGGACAGGGCCCGGCGGGGAGCTGTTTTTT
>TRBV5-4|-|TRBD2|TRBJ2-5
CASSSLGEGQETQYF
TGTGCCAGCAGCTCCCTGGGGGAGGGCCAAGAGACCCAGTACTTC
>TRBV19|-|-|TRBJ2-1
CASSISGYNEQFF
TGTGCCAGTAGTATATCAGGGTACAATGAGCAGTTCTTC
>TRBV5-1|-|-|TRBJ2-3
CASMRGLGTDTQYF
TGCGCCAGCATGAGGGGTTTGGGCACAGATACGCAGTATTTT
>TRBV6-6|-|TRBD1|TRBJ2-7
CASIATGESYEQYF
TGTGCCAGCATTGCGACAGGGGAGTCCTACGAGCAGTACTTC
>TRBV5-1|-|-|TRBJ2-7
CASSPGPLYEQYF
TGCGCCAGCAGCCCCGGGCCGCTATACGAGCAGTACTTC
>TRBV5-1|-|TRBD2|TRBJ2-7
CASSPITSGAPEQYF
TGCGCCAGCAGCCCCATTACTAGCGGGGCCCCCGAGCAGTACTTC
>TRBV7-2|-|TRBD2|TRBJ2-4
CASSLARGLAGGRNIQYF
TGTGCCAGCAGCTTAGCCCGCGGACTAGCGGGAGGGAGAAACATTCAGTACTTC
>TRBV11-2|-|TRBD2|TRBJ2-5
CASSLVSGGGETQYF
TGTGCCAGCAGCTTAGTTTCGGGAGGAGGTGAGACCCAGTACTTC
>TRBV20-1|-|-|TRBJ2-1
CSAKTYNEQFF
TGCAGTGCTAAAACCTACAATGAGCAGTTCTTC
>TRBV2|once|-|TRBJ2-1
CALSLSSYNEQFF
TGTGCCTTATCCCTGAGCTCCTACAATGAGCAGTTCTTC
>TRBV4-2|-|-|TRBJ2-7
CASSQGSDYEQYF
TGTGCCAGCAGCCAAGGGTCTGACTACGAGCAGTACTTC